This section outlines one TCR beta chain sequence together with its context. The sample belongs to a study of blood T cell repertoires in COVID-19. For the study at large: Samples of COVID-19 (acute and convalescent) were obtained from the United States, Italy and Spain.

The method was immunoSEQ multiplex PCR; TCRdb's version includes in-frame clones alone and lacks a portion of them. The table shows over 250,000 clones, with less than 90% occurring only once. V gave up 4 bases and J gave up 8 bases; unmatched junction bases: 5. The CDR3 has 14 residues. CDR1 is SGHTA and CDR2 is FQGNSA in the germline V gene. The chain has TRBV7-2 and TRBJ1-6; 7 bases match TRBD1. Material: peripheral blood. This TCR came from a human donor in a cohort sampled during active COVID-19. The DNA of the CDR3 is TGTGCCAGCAGCTCTGACAGGGTTTATTCACCCCTCCACTTT. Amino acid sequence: CASSSDRVYSPLHF.